The 32 T cell receptor beta chains below all came from one sample that was sequenced in a study of cytomegalovirus exposure and HLA in healthy donors. With 60 Vbeta and 13 Jbeta primers, the PCR was carried out. Generated by immunoSEQ multiplex PCR, the TCRdb table keeps only in-frame clones and is missing some. Of under 200,000 clones in the sample, 70% to 80% were seen once. Source material: PBMCs. These receptors all stem from a female donor in good health and CMV-seronegative.

This clone was detected only a few times. The chain recombines TRBV5-6 with TRBJ2-2, with D maybe TRBD2 (5 bases). The V gene lost 2 bases and the J gene lost 3 bases, with 8 bases spanning the gap. The CDR3 is 14 residues long. In germline, CDR1 is SGHDT, CDR2 YYEEEE. Written as DNA, the CDR3 is TGTGCCAGCAGCTTACGGGGAGACACCGGGGAGCTGTTTTTT. It specifies CASSLRGDTGELFF. Complete variable domain (other parts from reference TRBV5-6 and TRBJ2-2): DAGVTQSPTHLIKTRGQQVTLRCSPKSGHDTVSWYQQALGQGPQFIFQYYEEEERQRGNFPDRFSGHQFPNYSSELNVNALLLGDSALYLCASSLRGDTGELFFGEGSRLTVL.

V is TRBV6-6 and J is TRBJ1-5, with TRBD1 as a possible D gene (5 bases). The CDR3 is 15 amino acids. Trimming took 5 bases from V and 4 from J, leaving 15 bases between them. From germline, CDR1 is MNHNY and CDR2 SVGAGI (reference sequence). CDR3 loop: CASSPGGSGNQPQHF. CDR3 bases: TGTGCCAGCAGTCCCGGAGGGTCAGGGAATCAGCCCCAGCATTTT.

This chain joins TRBV11-1 and TRBJ2-7, with TRBD1 identical over 10 bases. Germline-derived CDR1 and CDR2 are SGHAT and FQDESV (reference sequence). The CDR3 covers 16 residues. Trimming cost V 1 base and J 2 bases; bases outside gene matches: 5. The CDR3 bases are TGTGCCAGCAGCTTAGAAGGGGACAGGGGCCCCTACGAGCAGTACTTC. The encoded protein is CASSLEGDRGPYEQYF. The full variable domain, its missing parts supplied by reference TRBV11-1 and TRBJ2-7, is EAEVAQSPRYKITEKSQAVAFWCDPISGHATLYWYRQILGQGPELLVQFQDESVVDDSQLPKDRFSAERLKGVDSTLKIQPAELGDSAMYLCASSLEGDRGPYEQYFGPGTRLTVT.

V usage is TRBV4-3 and J usage is TRBJ2-2, with D tentatively TRBD2 (6 bases). This CDR3 contains 17 residues. Between the trimmed V and J ends, which lost 0 bases and 6 bases, there was a span of 17 bases. Germline V gene data show CDR1 as LGHNA and CDR2 as YSLEER. The CDR3 is CASSQDRLGLTAGELFF. The CDR3, as DNA: TGCGCCAGCAGCCAAGATAGGTTAGGACTAACGGCCGGGGAGCTGTTTTTT.

J is TRBJ2-2 and V is TRBV18; a possible D gene is TRBD1 (6 bases). CDR1 and CDR2 from the germline V gene are KGHSH and LQKENI. The CDR3 runs 15 residues. V was trimmed by 1 base and J by 1 base, leaving 7 bases between them. DNA for the CDR3: TGTGCCAGCTCACCACGAGGGGGGAACACCGGGGAGCTGTTTTTT. Amino acid sequence: CASSPRGGNTGELFF.

J is TRBJ2-7 and V is TRBV28, with D tentatively TRBD1 (5 bases). The CDR3 extends over 14 amino acids. Trimming cost V 7 bases and J 1 base, with 14 bases left between them. Per germline, CDR1 MDHEN and CDR2 SYDVKM. CDR3 nucleotides: TGTGCCAGCACCCCGGTGGGGCCGTCCTACGAGCAGTACTTC. Its protein is CASTPVGPSYEQYF.

In the case of this clone: The identical CDR3 is also encoded by other nucleotide sequences in the sample. The chain employs TRBV10-3 and TRBJ2-7; 11 bases are a match to TRBD1. CDR3 size: 13 residues. Germline V gene data show CDR1 as ENHRY and CDR2 as SYGVKD. V lost 6 bases, J lost 4 bases, and 2 bases stayed unmatched. DNA for the CDR3: TGTGCCATCAGGGACAGGGGGCCGTACGAGCAGTACTTC. This codes for CAIRDRGPYEQYF.

This chain links TRBV6-5 with TRBJ1-1, with D possibly matching TRBD1 (6 bases). Germline V gene data show CDR1 as MNHEY and CDR2 as SVGAGI. The CDR3 has 14 amino acids. The ends were cut back, 8 bases at V and 7 bases at J, with 20 bases in the middle. The CDR3 protein is CASGAGGGLIEAFF. CDR3 bases: TGTGCCAGCGGGGCTGGGGGGGGCCTAATTGAAGCTTTCTTT.

The J gene is TRBJ2-7, the V gene TRBV27, with D possibly matching TRBD1 (5 bases). Germline CDR1 is MNHEY and CDR2 is SMNVEV (reference sequence). The CDR3 is made up of 13 amino acids. Trimming took 6 bases from V and 2 from J, leaving 11 bases between them. The DNA of the CDR3 is TGTGCCAGCAGAGGGGTAACGGCCTACGAGCAGTACTTC. Translation: CASRGVTAYEQYF.

The chain employs TRBV11-3 and TRBJ2-2, with TRBD1 matching over 8 bases. The CDR3 is 15 residues long. Per the germline V gene, CDR1 is SGHNT and CDR2 is YENEEA. V shed 3 bases and J 6 bases; nucleotides not matched to a gene: 6. The CDR3 DNA is TGTGCCAGCAGCTTTACGACAGGGGCAGCCGGGGAGCTGTTTTTT. It encodes CASSFTTGAAGELFF.

The chain joins TRBV2 to TRBJ1-5; possibly TRBD1 for D (5 bases). The CDR3 has 15 amino acids. The germline V gene has CDR1 SNHLY and CDR2 FYNNEI. Trimming left V 1 base short and J 7 bases short, with 14 bases between. The CDR3 protein is CASSEGAGFKQPQHF. CDR3 in DNA: TGTGCCAGCAGTGAAGGGGCAGGGTTTAAGCAGCCCCAGCATTTT.

The V and J genes are TRBV7-2 and TRBJ2-7; the D gene is possibly TRBD1 (6 bases). This CDR3 spans 13 amino acids. Per germline, CDR1 SGHTA and CDR2 FQGNSA. V was cut by 6 bases and J by 5 bases, with 14 bases left in between. Written as DNA, the CDR3 is TGTGCCAGCAGTTCAGGACAGCTCAACGAGCAGTACTTC. Translating gives CASSSGQLNEQYF.

The chain combines TRBV7-9 with TRBJ2-3; a possible D gene is TRBD2 (6 bases). Trimming took 4 bases from V and 5 from J, leaving 19 bases between them. Looked up from germline, CDR1 is SEHNR and CDR2 is FQNEAQ (reference sequence). The CDR3 consists of 16 residues. The CDR3: CASSSLDGGKEDTQYF. CDR3 DNA sequence: TGTGCCAGCAGCTCGCTTGACGGAGGGAAAGAAGATACGCAGTATTTT.

This clone was counted a few times. The V call is TRBV5-1, the J call TRBJ2-3, with 9 bases that match TRBD2. Germline loops: CDR1 SGHRS, CDR2 YFSETQ. V gave up 0 bases and J gave up 3 bases; unmatched junction bases: 2. This CDR3 comprises 15 residues. DNA of the CDR3: TGCGCCAGCAGCTTGGCCACTAGCGGGACAGATACGCAGTATTTT. It translates to CASSLATSGTDTQYF.

The chain combines TRBV25-1 with TRBJ1-6; TRBD1 matches at 7 bases. CDR3 length: 15 amino acids. Germline CDR1 reads MGHDK; CDR2 reads SYGVNS. Germline trimming cut 6 bases from V and 4 bases from J; bases unmatched to any gene: 6. CDR3 in amino acids: CASRETGQYNSPLHF. In DNA form, the CDR3 reads TGTGCCAGCAGAGAGACAGGGCAATATAATTCACCCCTCCACTTT.

The chain has TRBV5-4 and TRBJ1-2; 7 bases line up with TRBD1. This CDR3 is built from 14 residues. Germline lookup yields CDR1 SGHNT and CDR2 YYREEE (reference sequence). Trimming cost V 0 bases and J 7 bases; bases outside gene matches: 6. CDR3 sequence: CASSLERGRGGYTF. In nucleotides, the CDR3 is TGTGCCAGCAGCTTGGAGAGGGGGCGTGGTGGCTACACCTTC.

The V call is TRBV6-1, the J call TRBJ2-2; 8 bases align to TRBD1. Germline trimming cut 5 bases from V and 4 bases from J; bases unmatched to any gene: 3. Germline V lookup: CDR1 MNHNS, CDR2 SASEGT. This CDR3 region has 14 residues. The CDR3, as DNA: TGTGCCAGCAGTCAGGGGGCAGGCACCGGGGAGCTGTTTTTT. This gives the protein CASSQGAGTGELFF.

This chain uses TRBV7-2 with TRBJ2-7; TRBD1 is a possible D gene (6 bases). The CDR3 length is 15 residues. Looked up from germline, CDR1 is SGHTA and CDR2 is FQGNSA. Trimming took 2 bases from V and 4 from J, leaving 15 bases between them. The CDR3 is CASSLSRATGYEQYF. The CDR3 DNA reads as TGTGCCAGCAGCTTATCCAGGGCCACAGGGTACGAGCAGTACTTC.

The chain recombines TRBV6-5 with TRBJ2-2; no clear D. The CDR3 runs to 14 residues. Trimming removed 8 bases at V and 1 base at J, with 11 bases between. Looked up from germline, CDR1 is MNHEY and CDR2 is SVGAGI. The CDR3 sequence: CASRITGNTGELFF. The CDR3 DNA follows: TGTGCCAGCCGAATCACGGGGAACACCGGGGAGCTGTTTTTT.

This chain connects TRBV19 to TRBJ1-1, with 8 bases lining up with TRBD1. Germline V gives CDR1 LNHDA, CDR2 SQIVND (reference sequence). Trimming at V came to 4 bases and at J to 1 base, leaving 14 bases not matched to a gene. The CDR3 is 18 residues long. CDR3 amino acids: CASSTSLKSGTGNTEAFF. The CDR3 DNA follows: TGTGCCAGTAGTACATCCTTAAAATCCGGGACAGGGAACACTGAAGCTTTCTTT.

The V gene is TRBV7-9, the J gene TRBJ1-2; TRBD1 agrees at 9 bases. The CDR3 runs to 16 residues. The V gene's germline CDR1 is SEHNR and CDR2 FQNEAQ (reference sequence). V was pared by 5 bases and J by 4 bases, with 11 bases of the junction left unmatched. The CDR3 DNA sequence: TGTGCCAGCAGCCCATTCCGGGACAGGGAAGCCTATGGCTACACCTTC. Protein: CASSPFRDREAYGYTF.

The chain employs TRBV2 and TRBJ2-7, with TRBD2 matching over 8 bases. In germline, CDR1 is SNHLY, CDR2 FYNNEI. The CDR3 extends over 11 amino acids. Trimming removed 10 bases from V and 6 bases from J; junction bases left unmatched: 5. The CDR3 DNA reads TGTGCCACCAGCGGGAGACGCGAGCAGTACTTC. It specifies CATSGRREQYF.

This chain links TRBV30 with TRBJ1-5; TRBD1 agrees at 8 bases. With V trimmed by 0 bases and J by 7 bases, 11 bases remained unmatched. CDR3 size: 16 residues. Germline loops: CDR1 GTSNPN, CDR2 SVGIG (reference sequence). CDR3 nucleotide sequence: TGTGCCTGGAGTGTGTCCTGGGACAGGAGAGGGCAGCCCCAGCATTTT. It translates to CAWSVSWDRRGQPQHF.

In this sample, this clone turned up once. The CDR3 loop is CASSWSTPEGTEAFF. The CDR3 DNA reads TGTGCCAGCAGCTGGTCGACCCCCGAGGGCACTGAAGCTTTCTTT. The chain recombines TRBV5-4 with TRBJ1-1; D not certain. Deletions cut 3 bases from V and 4 bases from J, with 16 bases between. Germline-derived CDR1 and CDR2 are SGHNT and YYREEE (reference sequence). The CDR3 has 15 amino acids.

This clone was seen once. V usage is TRBV29-1 and J usage is TRBJ1-2, with D hard to call. CDR3 length: 13 amino acids. V lost 6 bases and J 7 bases, leaving 18 bases between the germline ends. Germline CDR1 reads SQVTM; CDR2 reads ANQGSEA. As DNA, the CDR3 is TGCAGCGTCGTTCCGGTCGGTTCCCGTGGCTACACCTTC. It specifies CSVVPVGSRGYTF.

This clone was counted a single time. The gene calls are TRBV7-2 and TRBJ1-2, with D hard to call. This CDR3 has 13 amino acids. V lost 3 bases to trimming and J lost 6 bases, with 11 bases between them. Germline V gene lookup returns CDR1 SGHTA and CDR2 FQGNSA. The CDR3 protein is CASSFRDGNGYTF. The CDR3 DNA sequence: TGTGCCAGCAGCTTCCGGGATGGGAATGGCTACACCTTC.

On this clone itself: Other DNA variants within this sample encode the same CDR3. The chain links TRBV7-2 to TRBJ1-3; TRBD1 might be the D (5 bases). Germline CDR1 SGHTA, CDR2 FQGNSA. Between the trimmed V and J ends, which lost 5 bases and 4 bases, there was a span of 12 bases. This CDR3 has 14 residues. This CDR3 reads CASSLEGRGNTIYF. The CDR3 DNA sequence: TGTGCCAGCAGCCTGGAGGGGAGAGGAAACACCATATATTTT.

This clone was found a few times. This chain joins TRBV30 and TRBJ1-2, with D unresolved. V lost 5 bases and J 8 bases, leaving 18 bases between the germline ends. CDR3 size: 13 residues. The germline V gene encodes CDR1 GTSNPN and CDR2 SVGIG (reference sequence). CDR3 sequence: CAWVPGSGGGYTF. DNA of the CDR3: TGTGCCTGGGTCCCGGGGTCGGGTGGGGGCTACACCTTC.

The chain has TRBV4-2 and TRBJ1-4; 7 nucleotides match TRBD1. The CDR3 length is 16 residues. Looked up from germline, CDR1 is LGHNA and CDR2 is YNFKEQ. J was trimmed by 3 bases and V by 1 base; bases with no gene match: 5. The CDR3 bases are TGTGCCAGCAGCCAAGTTTCCGGGACAGCTAATGAAAAACTGTTTTTT. It encodes CASSQVSGTANEKLFF.

This clone was recorded a few times. J is TRBJ2-1 and V is TRBV15; D remains ambiguous. V shed 5 bases and J shed 1 base, with 3 bases lying between them. This CDR3 contains 12 residues. The germline V gene has CDR1 LNHNV and CDR2 YYDKDF (reference sequence). This chain's CDR3 is CATSPSYNEQFF. The CDR3, as DNA: TGTGCCACCAGCCCATCCTACAATGAGCAGTTCTTC.

The V and J genes are TRBV11-1 and TRBJ1-2; 7 bases agree with TRBD1. CDR3 length equals 14 residues. The trim removed 5 bases at V and 4 bases at J, leaving 7 bases unmatched. Germline V gene lookup returns CDR1 SGHAT and CDR2 FQDESV (reference sequence). The CDR3 loop is CASSARQGPYGYTF. The CDR3 DNA follows: TGTGCCAGCAGCGCGCGACAGGGACCCTATGGCTACACCTTC.

The gene calls are TRBV5-1 and TRBJ1-1, with D possibly matching TRBD1 (6 bases). The CDR3 runs to 15 residues. V lost 4 bases, J lost 1 base, and 14 bases lay in between. In germline, CDR1 is SGHRS, CDR2 YFSETQ. Here the CDR3 DNA reads TGCGCCAGCAGCCCCACCGGGACACCGAACACTGAAGCTTTCTTT. Protein product: CASSPTGTPNTEAFF.